Included here is one T cell receptor beta chain sequence, with context. The antigen remains unidentified. This record belongs to a study of cytotoxic CD8 clonotypes in ibrutinib-treated CLL. Study background: A median 12 months of treatment, range 6 to 36, preceded the collection of response samples. Study-wide findings and caveats: Public clonotypes, found uncommonly, either contracted or stayed stable on treatment. T-cell clonality at baseline went above that of age-matched healthy donors and rose and fell with circulating CD8+ T-cell counts. Clonality increased with ibrutinib response but returned toward baseline at progression.

The CDR3 is 15 amino acids. CDR1 is GTSNPN, CDR2 SVGIG, per germline (reference sequence). Between the trimmed V and J ends, which lost 3 bases and 2 bases, there was a span of 16 bases. The repertoire was sequenced with immunoSEQ multiplex PCR; TCRdb's copy has only in-frame clones and lacks some. The sample yields some 200,000 clones, roughly three quarters seen once. The rearrangement links TRBV30 to TRBJ1-1; unclear D gene. The material was PBMCs, obtained after 12 months of ibrutinib treatment. This receptor was identified in a human donor with chronic lymphocytic leukemia. CDR3 in amino acids: CAWRDFKWVNTEAFF. CDR3 in DNA: TGTGCCTGGAGAGATTTCAAGTGGGTTAACACTGAAGCTTTCTTT.